Below are 31 T cell receptor beta chains sequenced from a single sample in a study of T cell responses to AZD1222 COVID-19 vaccine. Using immunoSEQ multiplex PCR, the repertoire was profiled, and TCRdb retains in-frame clones only, with some absent. Among around 200,000 clones listed, roughly 91% were seen once. This material consisted of peripheral blood, taken 28 days after the second AZD1222 dose. The receptor source for this set is an adult who received the AZD1222 COVID-19 vaccine.

This chain links TRBV5-6 with TRBJ2-5, with a possible D match to TRBD2 (6 bases). Trimming took off 0 bases at V and 5 bases at J, with 11 bases between the two ends. The CDR3 loop spans 14 amino acids. Germline V gene data show CDR1 as SGHDT and CDR2 as YYEEEE. CDR3 coding DNA: TGTGCCAGCAGCTTGGGGACGGGGGACGAGACCCAGTACTTC. Translated, it gives CASSLGTGDETQYF.

Remarks on this clone: The junction does not match germline at one end; this may be a read error. The rearrangement joins TRBV30 to TRBJ2-1; a weak D match, TRBD2 (6 bases). Germline values: CDR1 GTSNPN, CDR2 SVGIG (reference sequence). The CDR3 consists of 13 residues. As DNA, the CDR3 is TGTGCCTGGACTCGGGACTCCCACAATGAGCAGTTCTTC. This codes for CAWTRDSHNEQFF.

The DNA of the CDR3 is TGTGCCAGCAGCCCGGTGGGGACTAGCGTGTACAATGAGCAGTTCTTC. It yields the protein CASSPVGTSVYNEQFF. This rearrangement joins TRBV11-3 to TRBJ2-1; 10 positions match TRBD2. Germline V gives CDR1 SGHNT, CDR2 YENEEA. The CDR3 is 16 amino acids. V lost 5 bases and J lost 4; bases outside the gene matches: 8. The whole variable domain, filled in from reference TRBV11-3 and TRBJ2-1, reads EAGVVQSPRYKIIEKKQPVAFWCNPISGHNTLYWYLQNLGQGPELLIRYENEEAVDDSQLPKDRFSAERLKGVDSTLKIQPAELGDSAVYLCASSPVGTSVYNEQFFGPGTRLTVL.

The chain couples TRBV9 to TRBJ2-3; D remains ambiguous. The germline CDR1 and CDR2 sequences are SGDLS and YYNGEE. The CDR3 length is 12 residues. V was clipped by 4 bases and J by 3 bases, with 6 bases between them. The CDR3 protein is CASSPGTDTQYF. The CDR3 nucleotides read TGTGCCAGCAGCCCAGGTACAGATACGCAGTATTTT.

This clone was counted a few times. The rearrangement joins TRBV5-8 to TRBJ2-3; TRBD2 is a possible D gene (5 bases). Germline V CDR1 and CDR2: SGHTS, YDEGEE. Trimming took 3 bases from V and 6 from J, leaving 14 bases between them. CDR3 length equals 14 residues. Here the CDR3 reads CASSYGGQADTQYF. In DNA, the CDR3 is TGTGCCAGCAGCTACGGAGGTCAAGCGGATACGCAGTATTTT.

The chain couples TRBV7-9 to TRBJ2-2; D is unclear. The V gene lost 1 base and the J gene lost 6 bases, with 9 bases spanning the gap. The CDR3 has 14 amino acids. In germline, CDR1 is SEHNR, CDR2 FQNEAQ (reference sequence). The CDR3 sequence: CASSLVQDPGELFF. The CDR3 bases are TGTGCCAGCAGCTTAGTTCAGGATCCCGGGGAGCTGTTTTTT.

The J gene is TRBJ1-3, the V gene TRBV19, with no clear D. This CDR3 contains 17 residues. Deletions cut 2 bases from V and 0 bases from J, with 14 bases between. Per germline, CDR1 LNHDA and CDR2 SQIVND (reference sequence). The CDR3 DNA reads TGTGCCAGTAGTATATCCGGCCGGACGATCTCTGGAAACACCATATATTTT. It translates to CASSISGRTISGNTIYF.

The chain links TRBV19 to TRBJ2-1, with 7 bases lining up with TRBD2. The CDR3 spans 15 residues. Per germline, CDR1 LNHDA and CDR2 SQIVND (reference sequence). With V trimmed by 1 base and J by 7 bases, 7 bases remained unmatched. Written as DNA, the CDR3 is TGTGCCAGTAGTATAGTTGCGGGAGCAGGTAATGAGCAGTTCTTC. Amino acids: CASSIVAGAGNEQFF. Complete variable domain (other parts from reference TRBV19 and TRBJ2-1): DGGITQSPKYLFRKEGQNVTLSCEQNLNHDAMYWYRQDPGQGLRLIYYSQIVNDFQKGDIAEGYSVSREKKESFPLTVTSAQKNPTAFYLCASSIVAGAGNEQFFGPGTRLTVL.

This chain joins TRBV2 and TRBJ2-3; D is possibly TRBD2 (5 bases). The germline V and J ends were trimmed by 7 bases and 6 bases, with 14 bases remaining between them. Germline CDR1 reads SNHLY; CDR2 reads FYNNEI. The CDR3 loop spans 13 amino acids. CDR3 coding DNA: TGTGCCAGCACCCGGACGTGGGAGGATACGCAGTATTTT. Translating it yields CASTRTWEDTQYF.

J is TRBJ2-5 and V is TRBV4-3, with D possibly being TRBD1 (5 bases). CDR1 is LGHNA and CDR2 is YSLEER in the germline V gene. The CDR3 is 15 amino acids. V was pared by 0 bases and J by 5 bases, with 13 bases between. CDR3 coding DNA: TGCGCCAGCAGCCAAGATCATAGGGGTAGCGAGACCCAGTACTTC. Its translation: CASSQDHRGSETQYF.

The chain joins TRBV6-4 to TRBJ2-7; no clear D gene. The V end was cut by 1 base, the J end by 5 bases, with 0 bases between. CDR1 MRHNA and CDR2 SNTAGT come from the germline V gene. CDR3 length equals 10 residues. DNA for the CDR3: TGTGCCAGCAGTGACTACGAGCAGTACTTC. Its translation is CASSDYEQYF.

The genes are TRBV7-9 and TRBJ2-7, with 9 bases that match TRBD1. Looked up from germline, CDR1 is SEHNR and CDR2 is FQNEAQ (reference sequence). The length of the CDR3 is 19 residues. V dropped 2 bases and J dropped 6; count of bases not matched to a gene: 20. CDR3 loop: CASSLPLGPTGGALVEQYF. As DNA, the CDR3 is TGTGCCAGCAGCTTACCACTCGGCCCCACAGGGGGCGCCCTGGTCGAGCAGTACTTC.

V gene TRBV4-3 combines with J gene TRBJ2-7; 9 bases agree with TRBD1. This CDR3 is 15 amino acids long. CDR1 LGHNA and CDR2 YSLEER come from the germline V gene. The V gene end was trimmed by 0 bases and the J gene end by 3 bases; junction bases not matched to a gene: 3. The CDR3 here is CASSQDRTGVYEQYF. The CDR3 region has the DNA TGCGCCAGCAGCCAAGACAGGACAGGGGTCTACGAGCAGTACTTC.

The V gene is TRBV5-1, the J gene TRBJ2-3, with 9 bases matching TRBD2. The germline gives CDR1 SGHRS, CDR2 YFSETQ. This CDR3 comprises 14 residues. Trimming cost V 5 bases and J 2 bases; bases outside gene matches: 3. The CDR3 DNA sequence: TGCGCCAGCAGGCCTAGCGGGGACACAGATACGCAGTATTTT. Amino acids: CASRPSGDTDTQYF.

V gene TRBV5-1 combines with J gene TRBJ2-6; TRBD1 aligns across 7 bases. Germline loops: CDR1 SGHRS, CDR2 YFSETQ. CDR3 size: 19 residues. V was pared by 3 bases and J by 0 bases, with 12 bases of the junction left unmatched. CDR3 region: CASSYPATGSGSGANVLTF. The DNA for the CDR3 is TGCGCCAGCAGCTACCCAGCGACAGGGTCGGGCTCTGGGGCCAACGTCCTGACTTTC.

This clone occurred a few times. This sequence joins TRBV15 and TRBJ1-5, with D possibly matching TRBD1 (6 bases). CDR3 length: 15 residues. Trimming pared 0 bases from V and 4 bases from J, leaving 10 bases between. Germline V gene lookup returns CDR1 LNHNV and CDR2 YYDKDF (reference sequence). The CDR3 DNA sequence: TGTGCCACCAGCAGAGATGGGGGGGCGAATCAGCCCCAGCATTTT. Its translation is CATSRDGGANQPQHF.

This clone has a single count. The chain links TRBV7-9 to TRBJ2-5; 8 bases agree with TRBD2. CDR1 SEHNR and CDR2 FQNEAQ come from the germline V gene (reference sequence). CDR3 length equals 13 residues. The V and J ends lost 6 bases and 5 bases, in that order; junction bases with no gene match: 5. The CDR3 bases are TGTGCCAGCAGAATCCCGGGGGGGGAGACCCAGTACTTC. It translates to CASRIPGGETQYF.

The V and J genes are TRBV5-1 and TRBJ2-2; 7 nucleotides align to TRBD2. The V gene's germline CDR1 is SGHRS and CDR2 YFSETQ. The CDR3 sequence is 15 residues long. V lost 7 bases and J lost 1; bases outside the gene matches: 7. The DNA of the CDR3 is TGCGCCAGCTCCTCCGGCGGGAGGAACACCGGGGAGCTGTTTTTT. Translation gives CASSSGGRNTGELFF.

The chain is built from TRBV21-1 and TRBJ2-5; the listed D gene, TRBD2, was not tested against the DNA. TRBV21-1 is a pseudogene locus. The CDR3 length is 17 residues. The DNA of the CDR3 is TGTGCCAGCAGCAAATGGGCTAGCGGGGGAAGGGGGGAGACCCAGTACTTC. Translating gives CASSKWASGGRGETQYF.

The chain is built from TRBV6-1 and TRBJ2-1, with 10 bases aligning to TRBD2. The germline gives CDR1 MNHNS, CDR2 SASEGT. There are 16 residues in the CDR3. V was clipped by 4 bases and J by 4 bases; unmatched bases: 7. CDR3 nucleotides: TGTGCCAGCAGTGGCACACTAGCGGGACAATACAATGAGCAGTTCTTC. Amino acid sequence: CASSGTLAGQYNEQFF.

V is TRBV28 and J is TRBJ1-5; TRBD1 is a possible D gene (6 bases). V shed 4 bases and J shed 3 bases, with 22 bases lying between them. CDR1 is MDHEN and CDR2 is SYDVKM in the germline V gene. The CDR3 contains 18 residues. CDR3 nucleotide sequence: TGTGCCAGCAGTTCTATATGGGAAGGGGGGGCCCTCAATCAGCCCCAGCATTTT. It is translated as CASSSIWEGGALNQPQHF.

The V gene is TRBV2, the J gene TRBJ2-3, with D unresolved. CDR1 SNHLY and CDR2 FYNNEI come from the germline V gene. The CDR3 is 14 residues long. Trimming cost V 7 bases and J 0 bases, with 11 bases left between them. The CDR3 region has the DNA TGTGCCAGCAAAGCCGACTTCAGCACAGATACGCAGTATTTT. Amino acids: CASKADFSTDTQYF.

The gene calls are TRBV19 and TRBJ2-1; 12 bases fit TRBD1. In germline, CDR1 is LNHDA, CDR2 SQIVND (reference sequence). V lost 3 bases and J lost 2; bases outside the gene matches: 2. This CDR3 is built from 16 residues. CDR3 residues: CASSMGQGATYNEQFF. In nucleotides, the CDR3 is TGTGCCAGTAGTATGGGACAGGGGGCAACCTACAATGAGCAGTTCTTC.

V gene TRBV28 combines with J gene TRBJ1-1, with no clear D. V dropped 6 bases and J dropped 6 bases, with 8 bases sitting between them. The CDR3 is made up of 11 amino acids. Germline assignment: CDR1 MDHEN and CDR2 SYDVKM. CDR3 coding DNA: TGTGCCAGCAGGGGCAGGCCTGAAGCTTTCTTT. Residues: CASRGRPEAFF.

The chain employs TRBV19 and TRBJ2-7; D unclear. This CDR3 contains 19 residues. The V end was cut by 1 base, the J end by 3 bases, with 25 bases between. Germline CDR1 reads LNHDA; CDR2 reads SQIVND (reference sequence). CDR3 nucleotides: TGTGCCAGTAGTATAGCCCCTTTGCGCGGATTCCCAACCGACTACGAGCAGTACTTC. It codes for CASSIAPLRGFPTDYEQYF.

V and J are TRBV27 and TRBJ2-7, with D perhaps matching TRBD1 (5 bases). There are 15 residues in the CDR3. V lost 5 bases to trimming and J lost 7 bases, with 21 bases between them. Germline values: CDR1 MNHEY, CDR2 SMNVEV (reference sequence). The CDR3 loop reads CASSRLQQVFGEQYF. The CDR3 DNA follows: TGTGCCAGCAGTCGCCTTCAACAGGTGTTCGGGGAGCAGTACTTC.

The chain links TRBV7-9 to TRBJ2-7, with D perhaps TRBD2 (5 bases). The ends were cut back, 0 bases at V and 6 bases at J, with 15 bases in the middle. Germline CDR1 SEHNR, CDR2 FQNEAQ (reference sequence). The CDR3 is made up of 15 amino acids. In DNA form, the CDR3 reads TGTGCCAGCAGCTTAGCGTCCGCGGGTCGTGTCGAGCAGTACTTC. Its translation: CASSLASAGRVEQYF.

The chain joins TRBV18 to TRBJ2-3; 9 nucleotides match TRBD2. The CDR3 is made up of 15 amino acids. Unmatched junction bases numbered 6, after V lost 4 bases and J lost 4 bases. Germline CDR1 reads KGHSH; CDR2 reads LQKENI. The CDR3 spells CASSLPSGASDTQYF. DNA for the CDR3: TGTGCCAGCTCACTGCCTAGCGGGGCTTCAGATACGCAGTATTTT.

The J gene is TRBJ1-3, the V gene TRBV3-1 (or the pseudogene TRBV3-2), with D uncertain. Trimming took off 1 base at V and 1 base at J, with 8 bases between the two ends. In germline, CDR1 is LGHDT, CDR2 YNNKEL (reference sequence). This CDR3 is 15 amino acids long. DNA of the CDR3: TGTGCCAGCAGCCAAGGCCCGGGTTCTGGAAACACCATATATTTT. Its translation is CASSQGPGSGNTIYF.

The V and J genes are TRBV4-1 and TRBJ2-1, with 14 bases identical to TRBD2. Trimming cost V 3 bases and J 10 bases; bases outside gene matches: 8. The germline V gene has CDR1 MGHRA and CDR2 YSYEKL. The length of the CDR3 is 16 residues. The CDR3 loop is CASSQPGLAGGVEQFF. The CDR3 region has the DNA TGCGCCAGCAGCCAGCCCGGACTAGCGGGGGGTGTCGAGCAGTTCTTC.

The rearrangement uses TRBV10-3 and TRBJ2-7, with TRBD1 identical over 9 bases. From germline, CDR1 is ENHRY and CDR2 SYGVKD. V trimming: 8 bases; J trimming: 5 bases; junction bases outside the gene matches: 10. The CDR3 covers 14 residues. CDR3 DNA sequence: TGTGCCATCTCAATCGGGACAGGGTTCGACGAGCAGTACTTC. This translates into CAISIGTGFDEQYF.